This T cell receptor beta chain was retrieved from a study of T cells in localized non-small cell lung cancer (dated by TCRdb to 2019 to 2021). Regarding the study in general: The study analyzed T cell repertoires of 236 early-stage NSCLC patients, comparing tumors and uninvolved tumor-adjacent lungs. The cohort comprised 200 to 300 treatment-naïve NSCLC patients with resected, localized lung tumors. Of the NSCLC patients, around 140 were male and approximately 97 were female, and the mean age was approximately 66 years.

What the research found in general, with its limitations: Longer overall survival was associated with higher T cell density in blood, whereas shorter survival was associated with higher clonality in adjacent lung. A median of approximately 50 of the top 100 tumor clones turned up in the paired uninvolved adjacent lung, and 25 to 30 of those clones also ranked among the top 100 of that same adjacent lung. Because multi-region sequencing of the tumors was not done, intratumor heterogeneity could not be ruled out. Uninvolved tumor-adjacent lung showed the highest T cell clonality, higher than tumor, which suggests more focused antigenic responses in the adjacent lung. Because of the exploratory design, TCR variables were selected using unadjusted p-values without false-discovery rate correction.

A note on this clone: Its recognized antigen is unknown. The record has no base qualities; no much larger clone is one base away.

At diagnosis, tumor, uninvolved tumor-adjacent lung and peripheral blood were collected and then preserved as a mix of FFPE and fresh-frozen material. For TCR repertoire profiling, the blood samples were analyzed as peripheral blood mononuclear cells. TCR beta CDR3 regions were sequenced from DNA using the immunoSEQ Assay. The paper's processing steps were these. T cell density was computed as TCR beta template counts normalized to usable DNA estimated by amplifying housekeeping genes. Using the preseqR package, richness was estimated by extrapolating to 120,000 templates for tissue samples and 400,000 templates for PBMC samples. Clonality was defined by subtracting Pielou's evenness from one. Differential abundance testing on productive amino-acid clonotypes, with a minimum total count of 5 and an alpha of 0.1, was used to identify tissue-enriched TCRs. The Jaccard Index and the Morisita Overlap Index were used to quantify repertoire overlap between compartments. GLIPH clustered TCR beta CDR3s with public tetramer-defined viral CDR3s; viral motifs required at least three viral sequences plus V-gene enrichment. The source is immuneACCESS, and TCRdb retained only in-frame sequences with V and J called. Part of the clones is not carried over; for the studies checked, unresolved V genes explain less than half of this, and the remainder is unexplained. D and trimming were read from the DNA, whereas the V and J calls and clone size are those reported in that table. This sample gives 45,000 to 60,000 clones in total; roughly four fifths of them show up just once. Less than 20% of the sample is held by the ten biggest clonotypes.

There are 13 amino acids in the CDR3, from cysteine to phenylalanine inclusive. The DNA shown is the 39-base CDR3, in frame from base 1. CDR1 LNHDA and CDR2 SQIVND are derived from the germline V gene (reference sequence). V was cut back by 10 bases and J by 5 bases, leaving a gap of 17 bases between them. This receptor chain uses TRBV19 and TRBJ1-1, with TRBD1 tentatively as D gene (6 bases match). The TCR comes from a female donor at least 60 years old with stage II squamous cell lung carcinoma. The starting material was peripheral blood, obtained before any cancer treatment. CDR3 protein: CATQISQGTEAFF. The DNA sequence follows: TGTGCCACCCAAATTTCCCAGGGGACTGAAGCTTTCTTT.